These T cell receptor beta chains were read from a single sample in a study of shared T cell receptors in the human thymus. TCRdb keeps only in-frame clones here, not all; method: immunoSEQ multiplex PCR. The sample has about 380,000 clones, about 95% seen once. The sequenced sample consisted of thymocytes. Source of these receptors: a human donor. The CDR3 runs from the conserved cysteine through the conserved F or W. The order of the fields is V gene, D gene, clone size, J gene, CDR3 protein, CDR3 DNA. D genes are given only for firm matches. Some rows mark clone size as missing; the rest say once, few, many or name a class of expanded clone.

V gene: TRBV6-5; D gene: NA; clone size: NA; J gene: TRBJ1-2; CDR3 protein: CATHHLYYGYTF; CDR3 DNA: TGTGCCACCCACCACCTTTACTATGGCTACACCTTC
V gene: TRBV5-6; D gene: NA; clone size: NA; J gene: TRBJ1-2; CDR3 protein: CASSLGGTDESNYGYTF; CDR3 DNA: TGTGCCAGCAGCTTGGGGGGCACGGACGAATCTAACTATGGCTACACCTTC
V gene: TRBV27; D gene: TRBD1; clone size: NA; J gene: TRBJ1-1; CDR3 protein: CASSLPGQANTEAFF; CDR3 DNA: TGTGCCAGCAGTTTACCGGGACAGGCGAACACTGAAGCTTTCTTT
V gene: TRBV14; D gene: NA; clone size: NA; J gene: TRBJ1-4; CDR3 protein: CASSQVRRGIDEKLFF; CDR3 DNA: TGTGCCAGCAGCCAAGTTCGGAGGGGCATAGATGAAAAACTGTTTTTT
V gene: TRBV28; D gene: NA; clone size: NA; J gene: TRBJ1-1; CDR3 protein: CASSLVFWGAEAFF; CDR3 DNA: TGTGCCAGCAGTTTAGTGTTCTGGGGGGCTGAAGCTTTCTTT
V gene: TRBV10-3; D gene: NA; clone size: once; J gene: TRBJ1-2; CDR3 protein: CAIGFYGYTF; CDR3 DNA: TGTGCCATTGGGTTCTATGGCTACACCTTC
V gene: TRBV19; D gene: NA; clone size: NA; J gene: TRBJ2-3; CDR3 protein: CASDWGRFTDTQYF; CDR3 DNA: TGTGCCAGTGACTGGGGCAGGTTCACAGATACGCAGTATTTT
V gene: TRBV27; D gene: NA; clone size: NA; J gene: TRBJ2-7; CDR3 protein: CASRTRDGSYEQYF; CDR3 DNA: TGTGCCAGCAGAACAAGGGACGGATCCTACGAGCAGTACTTC
V gene: TRBV11-3; D gene: NA; clone size: once; J gene: TRBJ1-1; CDR3 protein: CASSSGTATEAFF; CDR3 DNA: TGTGCCAGCAGCTCCGGGACGGCCACTGAAGCTTTCTTT
V gene: TRBV10-3; D gene: NA; clone size: NA; J gene: TRBJ1-2; CDR3 protein: CAISGRSGTAGPIVVGYTF; CDR3 DNA: TGTGCCATCAGTGGACGATCGGGGACCGCAGGCCCCATAGTAGTTGGCTACACCTTC
V gene: TRBV18; D gene: TRBD2; clone size: NA; J gene: TRBJ2-1; CDR3 protein: CASSRRLAGGLYNEQFF; CDR3 DNA: TGTGCCAGCTCACGCCGACTAGCGGGAGGGCTCTACAATGAGCAGTTCTTC
V gene: TRBV6-1; D gene: NA; clone size: NA; J gene: TRBJ2-7; CDR3 protein: CASSEDILPEQYF; CDR3 DNA: TGTGCCAGCAGTGAGGACATTCTCCCCGAGCAGTACTTC
V gene: TRBV11-2; D gene: NA; clone size: NA; J gene: TRBJ1-3; CDR3 protein: CAIGDDAGNTIYF; CDR3 DNA: TGTGCCATCGGGGATGACGCTGGAAACACCATATATTTT
V gene: TRBV19; D gene: TRBD1; clone size: NA; J gene: TRBJ1-3; CDR3 protein: CASKDRGRGNTIYF; CDR3 DNA: TGTGCCAGCAAAGACAGGGGGCGCGGAAACACCATATATTTT
V gene: TRBV7-3; D gene: TRBD1; clone size: NA; J gene: TRBJ1-2; CDR3 protein: CASSPKNTGGRGYGYTF; CDR3 DNA: TGTGCCAGCAGCCCAAAAAATACAGGGGGCAGAGGCTATGGCTACACCTTC